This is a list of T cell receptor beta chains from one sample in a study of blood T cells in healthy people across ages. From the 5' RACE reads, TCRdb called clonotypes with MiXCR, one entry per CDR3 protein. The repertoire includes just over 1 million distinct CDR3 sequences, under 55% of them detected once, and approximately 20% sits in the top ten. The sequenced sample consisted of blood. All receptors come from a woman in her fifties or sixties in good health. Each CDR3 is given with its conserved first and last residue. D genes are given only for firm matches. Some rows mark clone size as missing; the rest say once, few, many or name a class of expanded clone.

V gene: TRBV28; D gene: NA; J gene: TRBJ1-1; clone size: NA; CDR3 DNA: TGTGCCAGCGGAGGAGGCTTCACTGAAGCTTTCTTT; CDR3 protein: CASGGGFTEAFF
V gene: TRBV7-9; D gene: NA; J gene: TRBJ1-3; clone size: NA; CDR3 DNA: TGTACCAGCAGCTTAGTAGGGACCTCTGGAAACACCATATATTTT; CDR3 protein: CTSSLVGTSGNTIYF
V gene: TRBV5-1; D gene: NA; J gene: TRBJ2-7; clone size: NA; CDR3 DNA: TGCGCCAGCAGCTTGGCTTCCGCCAGGGCCTACGAGCAGTACTTC; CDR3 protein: CASSLASARAYEQYF
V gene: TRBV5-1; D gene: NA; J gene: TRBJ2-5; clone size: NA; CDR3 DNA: TGCGCCAGCAGCTTGGCGGGCAGTTCGGAGGCCCAGTACTTC; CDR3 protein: CASSLAGSSEAQYF
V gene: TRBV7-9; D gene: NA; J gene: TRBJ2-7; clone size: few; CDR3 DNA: TGTGCCAGCAGCCTAGAGGGGGGGCTCAACGAGCAGTACTTC; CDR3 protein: CASSLEGGLNEQYF
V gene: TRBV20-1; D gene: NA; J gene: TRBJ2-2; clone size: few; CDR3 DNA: TGCAGTGCTAGTAGAGGCGTCGCCGGGGAGCTGTTTTTT; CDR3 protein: CSASRGVAGELFF
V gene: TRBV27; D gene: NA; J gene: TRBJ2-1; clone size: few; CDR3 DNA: TGTGCCAGCAGTTTATCGCCTAGGGGGGATGAGCAGTTCTTC; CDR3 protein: CASSLSPRGDEQFF
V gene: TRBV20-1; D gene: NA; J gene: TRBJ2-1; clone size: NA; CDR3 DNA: TGCAGTGCTAGAGCCGACAGATGGCAGTTCTTC; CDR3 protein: CSARADRWQFF
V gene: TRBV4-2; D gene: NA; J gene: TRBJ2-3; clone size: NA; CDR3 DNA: TGTGCCAGCAGCCAAGTTCCCACAGATACGCAGTATTTT; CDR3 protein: CASSQVPTDTQYF
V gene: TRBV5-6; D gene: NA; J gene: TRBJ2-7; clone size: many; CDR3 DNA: TGTGCCAGCAGCTCGGGCCACAGGTCCTACGAGCAGTACTTC; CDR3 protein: CASSSGHRSYEQYF
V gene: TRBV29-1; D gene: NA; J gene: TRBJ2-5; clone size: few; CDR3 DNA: TGCAGCGTGGGCATAGCGCAAGAGACCCAGTACTTC; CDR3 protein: CSVGIAQETQYF
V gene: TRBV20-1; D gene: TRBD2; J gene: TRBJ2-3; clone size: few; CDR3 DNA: TGCAGTGCTAGAGTCCTCTTTCTAGCGGGAGGCACAGATACGCAGTATTTT; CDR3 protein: CSARVLFLAGGTDTQYF
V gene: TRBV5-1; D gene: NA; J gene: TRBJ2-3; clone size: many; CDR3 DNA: TGTGCCAGCAGCTTAGGGGCAGATACGCAGTATTTT; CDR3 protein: CASSLGADTQYF
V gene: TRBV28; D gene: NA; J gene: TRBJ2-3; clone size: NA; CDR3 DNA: TGTGCCAGCAGTTTATCGGGCAGGGGAGATACGCAGTATTTT; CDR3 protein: CASSLSGRGDTQYF
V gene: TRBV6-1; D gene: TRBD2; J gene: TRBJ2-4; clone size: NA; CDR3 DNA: TGTGCCAGCAGTGAAGAGACTAGCGGGACTCAGTACTTC; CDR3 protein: CASSEETSGTQYF
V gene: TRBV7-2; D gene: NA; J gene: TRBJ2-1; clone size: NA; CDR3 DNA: TGTGCCAGCAGCTTATCGGGGGGCAATTTCAATGAGCAGTTCTTC; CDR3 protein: CASSLSGGNFNEQFF
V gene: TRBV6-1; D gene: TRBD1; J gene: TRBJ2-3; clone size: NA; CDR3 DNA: TGTGCCAGCAGTGGTCACAGGGGGCGCCTAGATACGCAGTATTTT; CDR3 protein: CASSGHRGRLDTQYF
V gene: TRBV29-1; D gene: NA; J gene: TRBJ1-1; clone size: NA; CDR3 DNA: TGCAGCGTCGGGCTAGGTGCGGGCACTGAAGCTTTCTTT; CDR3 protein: CSVGLGAGTEAFF
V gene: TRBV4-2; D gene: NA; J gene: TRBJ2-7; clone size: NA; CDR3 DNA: TGTGCCAGCAGCCAAGATTCACGATTCGAGCAGTACTTC; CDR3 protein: CASSQDSRFEQYF
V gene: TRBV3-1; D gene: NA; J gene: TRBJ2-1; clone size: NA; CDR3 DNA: TGTGCCAGCAGCCGCACACTCCAGCGGATCTACAATGAGCAGTTCTTC; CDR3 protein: CASSRTLQRIYNEQFF
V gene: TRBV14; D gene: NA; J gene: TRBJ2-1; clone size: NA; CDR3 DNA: TGTGCCAGCAGCCAAGATCTCGAAGGGGAGCAGTTCTTC; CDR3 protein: CASSQDLEGEQFF
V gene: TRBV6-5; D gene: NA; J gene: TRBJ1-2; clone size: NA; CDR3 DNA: TGTGCCAGCAGCTACAGGGATGGCTATGGCTACACCTTC; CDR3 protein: CASSYRDGYGYTF